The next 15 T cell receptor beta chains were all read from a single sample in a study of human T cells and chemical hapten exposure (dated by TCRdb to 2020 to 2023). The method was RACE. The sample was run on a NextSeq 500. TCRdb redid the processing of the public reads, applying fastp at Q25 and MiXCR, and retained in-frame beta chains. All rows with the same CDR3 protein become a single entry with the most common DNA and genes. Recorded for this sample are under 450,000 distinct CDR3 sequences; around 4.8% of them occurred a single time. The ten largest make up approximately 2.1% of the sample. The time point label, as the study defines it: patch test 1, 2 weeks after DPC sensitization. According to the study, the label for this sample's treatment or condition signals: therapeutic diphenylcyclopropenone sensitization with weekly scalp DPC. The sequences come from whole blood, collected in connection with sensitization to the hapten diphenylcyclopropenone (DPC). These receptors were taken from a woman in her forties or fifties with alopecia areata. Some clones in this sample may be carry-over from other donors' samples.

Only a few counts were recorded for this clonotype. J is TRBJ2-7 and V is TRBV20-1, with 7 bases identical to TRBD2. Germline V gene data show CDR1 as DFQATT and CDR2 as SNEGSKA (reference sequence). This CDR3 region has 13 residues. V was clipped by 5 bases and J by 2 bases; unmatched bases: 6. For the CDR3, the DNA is TGCAGTGCTGCCGGGACTACTGCCTACGAGCAGTACTTC. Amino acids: CSAAGTTAYEQYF.

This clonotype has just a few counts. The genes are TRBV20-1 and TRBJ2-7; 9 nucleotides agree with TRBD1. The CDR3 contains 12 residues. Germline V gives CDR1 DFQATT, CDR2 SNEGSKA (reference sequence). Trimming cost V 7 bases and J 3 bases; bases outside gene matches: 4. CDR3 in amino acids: CSGTGVGYEQYF. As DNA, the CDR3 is TGCAGTGGGACAGGGGTAGGCTACGAGCAGTACTTC.

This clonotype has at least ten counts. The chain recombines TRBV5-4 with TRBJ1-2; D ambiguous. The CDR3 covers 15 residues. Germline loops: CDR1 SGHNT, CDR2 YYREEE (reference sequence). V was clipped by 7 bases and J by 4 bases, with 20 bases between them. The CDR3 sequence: CASFGGLLGSYGYTF. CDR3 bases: TGTGCCAGCTTCGGAGGGCTACTCGGGAGCTATGGCTACACCTTC.

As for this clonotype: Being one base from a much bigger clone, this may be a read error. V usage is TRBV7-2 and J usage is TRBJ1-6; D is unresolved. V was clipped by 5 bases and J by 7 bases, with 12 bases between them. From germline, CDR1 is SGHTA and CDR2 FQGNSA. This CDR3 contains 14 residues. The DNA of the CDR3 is TGTGCCAGCAGCCGGGCCACGGCGAATTCACCCCTCCACTTT. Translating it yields CASSRATANSPLHF. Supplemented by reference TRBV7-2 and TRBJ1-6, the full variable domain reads GAGVSQSPSNKVTEKGKDVELRCDPISGHTALYWYRQSLGQGLEFLIYFQGNSAPDKSGLPSDRFSAERTGGSVSTLTIQRTQQEDSAVYLCASSRATANSPLHFGNGTRLTVT.

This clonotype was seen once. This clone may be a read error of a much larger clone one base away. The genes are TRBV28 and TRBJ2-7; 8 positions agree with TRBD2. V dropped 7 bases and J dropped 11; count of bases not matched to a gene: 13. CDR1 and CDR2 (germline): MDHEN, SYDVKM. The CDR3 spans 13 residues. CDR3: CASTRSGTGEEYF. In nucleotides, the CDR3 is TGTGCCAGCACCCGTAGCGGGACGGGGGAGGAGTACTTC.

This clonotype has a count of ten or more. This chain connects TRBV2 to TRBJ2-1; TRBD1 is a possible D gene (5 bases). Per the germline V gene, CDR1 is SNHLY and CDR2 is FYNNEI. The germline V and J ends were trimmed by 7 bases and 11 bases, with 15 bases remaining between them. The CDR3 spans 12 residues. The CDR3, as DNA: TGTGCCAGCATCTTAGGTCAGGGAAAGCAGTTCTTC. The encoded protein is CASILGQGKQFF.

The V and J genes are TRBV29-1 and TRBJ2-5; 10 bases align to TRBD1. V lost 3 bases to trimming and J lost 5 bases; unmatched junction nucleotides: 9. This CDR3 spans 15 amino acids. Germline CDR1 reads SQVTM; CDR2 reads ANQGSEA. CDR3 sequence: CSVDPGQGFGETQYF. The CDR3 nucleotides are TGCAGCGTTGACCCGGGACAGGGGTTCGGGGAGACCCAGTACTTC.

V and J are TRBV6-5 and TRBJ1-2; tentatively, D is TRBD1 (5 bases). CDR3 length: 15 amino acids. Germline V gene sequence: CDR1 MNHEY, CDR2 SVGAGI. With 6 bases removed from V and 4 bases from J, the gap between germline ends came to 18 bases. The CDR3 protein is CASRSRGGEGYGYTF. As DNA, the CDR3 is TGTGCCAGCAGATCCCGTGGAGGGGAGGGCTATGGCTACACCTTC.

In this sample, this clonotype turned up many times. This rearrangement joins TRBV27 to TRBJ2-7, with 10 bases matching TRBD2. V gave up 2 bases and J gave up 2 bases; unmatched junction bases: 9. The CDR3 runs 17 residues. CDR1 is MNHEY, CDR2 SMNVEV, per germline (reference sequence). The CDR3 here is CASSLRGGLAGAYEQYF. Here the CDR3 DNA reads TGTGCCAGCAGTTTAAGGGGTGGGCTAGCGGGAGCCTACGAGCAGTACTTC.

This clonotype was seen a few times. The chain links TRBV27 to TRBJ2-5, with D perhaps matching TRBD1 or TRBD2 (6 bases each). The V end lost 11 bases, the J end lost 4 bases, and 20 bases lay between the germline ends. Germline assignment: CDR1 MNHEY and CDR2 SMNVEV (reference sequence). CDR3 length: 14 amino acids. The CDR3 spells CAPDRWGAGETQYF. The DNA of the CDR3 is TGTGCCCCCGACCGGTGGGGGGCGGGAGAGACCCAGTACTTC.

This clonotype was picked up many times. This CDR3 reads CASSLASAGGYEQYF. CDR3 sequence (DNA): TGTGCCAGCAGCTTAGCGTCGGCAGGGGGGTACGAGCAGTACTTC. The V and J genes are TRBV7-2 and TRBJ2-7; D is perhaps TRBD1 (7 bases). Trimming removed 0 bases at V and 4 bases at J, with 13 bases between. There are 15 residues in the CDR3. Germline CDR1 SGHTA, CDR2 FQGNSA. Together with reference TRBV7-2 and TRBJ2-7, the CDR3 gives the full variable domain: GAGVSQSPSNKVTEKGKDVELRCDPISGHTALYWYRQSLGQGLEFLIYFQGNSAPDKSGLPSDRFSAERTGGSVSTLTIQRTQQEDSAVYLCASSLASAGGYEQYFGPGTRLTVT.

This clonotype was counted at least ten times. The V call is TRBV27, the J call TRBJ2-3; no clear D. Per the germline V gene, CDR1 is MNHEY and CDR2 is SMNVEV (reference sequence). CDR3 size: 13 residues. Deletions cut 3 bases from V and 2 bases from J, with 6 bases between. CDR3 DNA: TGTGCCAGCAGTTTCCTTAACACAGATACGCAGTATTTT. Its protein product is CASSFLNTDTQYF.

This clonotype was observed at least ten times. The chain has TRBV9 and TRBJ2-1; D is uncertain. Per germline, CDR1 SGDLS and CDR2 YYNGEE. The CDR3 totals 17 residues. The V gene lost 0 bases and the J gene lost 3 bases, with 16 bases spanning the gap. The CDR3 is CASSVEVDGHIYNEQFF. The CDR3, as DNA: TGTGCCAGCAGCGTAGAAGTGGACGGTCACATCTACAATGAGCAGTTCTTC.

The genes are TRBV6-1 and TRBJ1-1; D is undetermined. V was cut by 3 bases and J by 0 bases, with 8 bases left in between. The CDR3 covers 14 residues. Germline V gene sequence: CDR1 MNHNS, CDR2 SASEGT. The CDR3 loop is CASSDFRMNTEAFF. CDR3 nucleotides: TGTGCCAGCAGTGATTTCAGGATGAACACTGAAGCTTTCTTT.

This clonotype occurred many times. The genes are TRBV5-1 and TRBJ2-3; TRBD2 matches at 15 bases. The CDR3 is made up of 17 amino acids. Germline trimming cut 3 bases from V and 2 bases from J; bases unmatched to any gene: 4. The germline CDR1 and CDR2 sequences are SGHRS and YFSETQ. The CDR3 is CASSSGLAGGPTDTQYF. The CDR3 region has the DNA TGCGCCAGCAGCTCCGGACTAGCGGGGGGGCCCACAGATACGCAGTATTTT.